The 9 T cell receptor beta chains below come from one sample, sequenced in a study of a mutant IDH1 vaccine in newly diagnosed glioma (dated by TCRdb to about 2021). Receptor amplification or capture employed the immunoSEQ multiplex PCR assay. Here the immuneACCESS table is served through TCRdb, limited to in-frame sequences with V and J called. Missing clones are a known gap in these copies; in checked studies unresolved V genes cover under half, and the rest lacks a known reason. The sample contains fewer than 45,000 clones, about 79% of them found a single time. Together, the top ten hold around 5.8% of the sample. Explained via the paper, the time point label denotes: week 23, last vaccination. Every vaccine dose consisted of 300 ug of a 20-mer mutant IDH1 peptide in Montanide, administered subcutaneously together with topical imiquimod. Which antigens these TCRs recognize remains unknown. The source material was PBMCs, sampled from a glioma patient whose treatment included an IDH1 peptide vaccine. The receptors derive from a woman in her 40s with glioma. Some clones in this sample may be carry-over from other donors' samples.

The V and J genes are TRBV4-3 and TRBJ2-7; D might be TRBD2 (6 bases). V was trimmed by 3 bases and J by 4 bases, leaving 13 bases between them. Germline CDR1 LGHNA, CDR2 YSLEER. CDR3 length equals 14 residues. CDR3 coding DNA: TGCGCCAGCAGCCATGCCCTAGCGCCGTACGAGCAGTACTTC. Its protein is CASSHALAPYEQYF.

This chain links TRBV5-6 with TRBJ2-7; 9 positions match TRBD1. This CDR3 comprises 17 residues. Germline CDR1 and CDR2: SGHDT and YYEEEE. Trimming removed 0 bases from V and 3 bases from J; junction bases left unmatched: 10. CDR3 DNA: TGTGCCAGCAGCTTGGGGGTCTACGGGACAGGGAACTACGAGCAGTACTTC. Residues: CASSLGVYGTGNYEQYF.

The chain's CDR3 is CASSVPPEVGNQPQHF. In DNA form, the CDR3 reads TGTGCCAGCAGTGTACCGCCGGAGGTCGGCAATCAGCCCCAGCATTTT. This rearrangement joins TRBV28 to TRBJ1-5; no reliable D call. The V end was cut by 5 bases, the J end by 2 bases, with 16 bases between. Germline V lookup: CDR1 MDHEN, CDR2 SYDVKM. The CDR3 loop spans 16 amino acids.

The rearrangement links TRBV7-9 to TRBJ1-2; D is perhaps TRBD1 (6 bases). Germline V CDR1 and CDR2: SEHNR, FQNEAQ (reference sequence). The germline V and J ends were trimmed by 6 bases and 8 bases, with 10 bases remaining between them. The CDR3 has 11 amino acids. The DNA of the CDR3 is TGTGCCAGCAGGTTGGGGGCCGGCTACACCTTC. As protein: CASRLGAGYTF.

Only one count was recorded for this clone. This chain links TRBV20-1 with TRBJ1-2, with 8 bases matching TRBD1. V lost 6 bases and J lost 6; bases outside the gene matches: 3. The CDR3 covers 11 residues. The germline V gene encodes CDR1 DFQATT and CDR2 SNEGSKA (reference sequence). CDR3 region: CSADRGDGYTF. The CDR3 DNA reads TGCAGTGCCGACAGGGGCGATGGCTACACCTTC.

This rearrangement joins TRBV6-4 to TRBJ2-3; possibly TRBD2 for D (5 bases). CDR1 and CDR2 from the germline V gene are MRHNA and SNTAGT. Trimming removed 3 bases at V and 4 bases at J, with 11 bases between. The CDR3 length is 14 residues. As DNA, the CDR3 is TGTGCCAGCAGTGAAGAGGGATCCTCAGATACGCAGTATTTT. Its protein product is CASSEEGSSDTQYF.

Here the CDR3 DNA reads TGTGCCAGCAGCTTAGAGGGGGTCTATGGCTACACCTTC. Protein: CASSLEGVYGYTF. The chain carries TRBV7-6 and TRBJ1-2; D is possibly TRBD1 (6 bases). CDR1 is SGHVS and CDR2 is FNYEAQ in the germline V gene. V shed 1 base and J shed 4 bases, with 7 bases lying between them. The CDR3 extends over 13 amino acids.

To note about this clone: One end of the junction does not line up with germline, which may come from a read error. V is TRBV15 and J is TRBJ2-3, with a tentative D call TRBD2 (7 bases). CDR3 length equals 18 residues. Germline V gene lookup returns CDR1 LNHNV and CDR2 YYDKDF (reference sequence). In DNA, the CDR3 is TGTGCCACCAGTAGAGCGGGGACACCACGAATAAGCACAGATACGCAGTATTTT. As protein: CATSRAGTPRISTDTQYF.

This clone has only one observation. V gene TRBV9 combines with J gene TRBJ1-2; D unresolved. V lost 2 bases to trimming and J lost 1 base, with 12 bases between them. There are 15 residues in the CDR3. Germline values: CDR1 SGDLS, CDR2 YYNGEE. For the CDR3, the DNA is TGTGCCAGCAGCGTCAGCTGGGCCCTTAACTATGGCTACACCTTC. It translates to CASSVSWALNYGYTF.